These 11 T cell receptor beta chains share one sample of origin, sequenced in a study of blood T cell repertoires in COVID-19. The table came from immunoSEQ multiplex PCR; TCRdb's copy has only in-frame clones and leaves some out. The sample shows 250,000 to 300,000 clones, roughly 90% of them seen only once. The sample consisted of peripheral blood. These receptors originate from a woman in her 70s with COVID-19, enrolled during active disease.

This sequence joins TRBV27 and TRBJ2-5; 9 bases are shared with TRBD2. The CDR3 is made up of 15 amino acids. Germline V gives CDR1 MNHEY, CDR2 SMNVEV (reference sequence). The junction had 7 bases not matched to a gene; V was cut back by 6 bases and J by 2 bases. CDR3 loop: CASSPVSGGQETQYF. The CDR3 nucleotides are TGTGCCAGCAGCCCAGTTAGCGGGGGACAAGAGACCCAGTACTTC.

The chain joins TRBV5-1 to TRBJ2-1; 8 bases are shared with TRBD1. The CDR3 is made up of 14 amino acids. V shed 4 bases, J shed 10 bases, and the junction held 10 bases outside the gene matches. Germline V gives CDR1 SGHRS, CDR2 YFSETQ. CDR3 in amino acids: CASSPATGVEEQFF. The CDR3 DNA reads as TGCGCCAGCAGCCCTGCGACAGGGGTGGAAGAGCAGTTCTTC.

This sequence joins TRBV24-1 and TRBJ1-2; the D gene is possibly TRBD1 (6 bases). CDR3 length: 14 residues. With 4 bases removed from V and 7 bases from J, the gap between germline ends came to 15 bases. Germline CDR1 KGHDR, CDR2 SFDVKD. The CDR3 sequence: CATSDLTGPGGYTF. CDR3 sequence (DNA): TGTGCCACCAGTGACCTTACAGGGCCCGGTGGCTACACCTTC.

The chain combines TRBV10-3 with TRBJ1-4; 11 nucleotides match TRBD1. The CDR3 covers 13 residues. Unmatched junction bases numbered 5, after V lost 9 bases and J lost 8 bases. Germline lookup yields CDR1 ENHRY and CDR2 SYGVKD. In nucleotides, the CDR3 is TGTGCCATAGGACAGGGGGCTCGGGAAAAACTGTTTTTT. It specifies CAIGQGAREKLFF.

The chain links TRBV12-3 or TRBV12-4 to TRBJ1-1; a weak D match, TRBD1 (6 bases). The length of the CDR3 is 13 residues. Trimming removed 2 bases at V and 10 bases at J, with 14 bases between. The CDR3 sequence is CASSLIGRGAAFF. CDR3 coding DNA: TGTGCCAGCAGTTTAATCGGCAGGGGTGCAGCTTTCTTT.

V gene TRBV19 combines with J gene TRBJ2-6; D is perhaps TRBD2 (5 bases). Trimming removed 7 bases at V and 1 base at J, with 11 bases between. The CDR3 loop spans 15 amino acids. Per germline, CDR1 LNHDA and CDR2 SQIVND (reference sequence). The CDR3 DNA reads as TGTGCCAGTACCTCAGCGGTATCTGGGGCCAACGTCCTGACTTTC. Translating it yields CASTSAVSGANVLTF.

The chain carries TRBV29-1 and TRBJ2-1, with D hard to call. Trimming took 2 bases from V and 0 from J, leaving 11 bases between them. The germline gives CDR1 SQVTM, CDR2 ANQGSEA. CDR3 length: 15 residues. The CDR3 DNA sequence: TGCAGCGTTGAAAAGGCAGGTAACTCCTACAATGAGCAGTTCTTC. Its translation: CSVEKAGNSYNEQFF.

This clone was recorded at least ten times. The V call is TRBV4-1, the J call TRBJ1-1; D is uncertain. Germline loops: CDR1 MGHRA, CDR2 YSYEKL. Trimming stripped 10 bases from V and 2 bases from J, with 20 bases between. This CDR3 contains 15 residues. The CDR3 protein is CATRARTTNNTEAFF. In DNA form, the CDR3 reads TGCGCCACCCGGGCCCGGACTACGAATAACACTGAAGCTTTCTTT.

The gene calls are TRBV18 and TRBJ1-4, with 8 nucleotides matching TRBD1. Germline assignment: CDR1 KGHSH and CDR2 LQKENI. This CDR3 has 15 amino acids. V trimming: 4 bases; J trimming: 4 bases; junction bases outside the gene matches: 5. CDR3 residues: CASSRQGAVNEKLFF. The CDR3 DNA reads TGTGCCAGCTCACGCCAGGGGGCAGTTAATGAAAAACTGTTTTTT.

J is TRBJ1-5 and V is TRBV28; TRBD1 is a possible D gene (5 bases). CDR1 and CDR2 (germline): MDHEN, SYDVKM. Trimming left V 5 bases short and J 4 bases short, with 15 bases between. The CDR3 consists of 15 residues. CDR3 loop: CASSPGLDRNQPQHF. The DNA of the CDR3 is TGTGCCAGCAGTCCAGGGTTAGATAGGAATCAGCCCCAGCATTTT.

The chain employs TRBV2 and TRBJ2-7, with TRBD2 matching 11 bases. CDR1 and CDR2 from the germline V gene are SNHLY and FYNNEI. The CDR3 spans 18 residues. The V gene end was trimmed by 3 bases and the J gene end by 3 bases; junction bases not matched to a gene: 13. CDR3 nucleotides: TGTGCCAGCAGTGATTGGGTAATAGCGGGGGGGCCACACTACGAGCAGTACTTC. It yields the protein CASSDWVIAGGPHYEQYF.